A selection of T cell receptor beta chains follows, all from one sample in a study of blood T cell repertoires in COVID-19. Repertoires were generated with immunoSEQ multiplex PCR, while TCRdb's copy carries only in-frame clones and drops some. The sample includes approximately 500,000 clones, 88% of them seen just once. The source material was PBMCs or T cells enriched from blood (not recorded which). The receptors stem from a woman aged 35 to 49 who had recovered from COVID-19. Both conserved end residues are part of each CDR3. Each record gives: V gene, J gene, CDR3 protein.

>TRBV7-2|TRBJ1-3
CASSLTGAENTIYF
>TRBV5-1|TRBJ1-1
CASSLGAGSGTEAFF
>TRBV3-1/TRBV3-2|TRBJ1-2
CASSLGGYGYTF
>TRBV10-3|TRBJ1-2
CAISPGQGINYGYTF
>TRBV7-9|TRBJ2-7
CASSSAGGTPFF
>TRBV18|TRBJ1-2
CASSLRDRDSYGYTF
>TRBV3-1/TRBV3-2|TRBJ1-1
CASSDAVMNTEAFF
>TRBV18|TRBJ1-1
CASSPPVPGVRVNTEAFF
>TRBV24-1|TRBJ2-6
CATSVPSGFGANVLTF
>TRBV18|TRBJ2-5
CASSPRGATRETQYF
>TRBV14|TRBJ2-2
CASSSTGIYTGELFF
>TRBV27|TRBJ1-6
CASRQGAPYNSPLHF
>TRBV5-1|TRBJ2-2
CASSRDTNTGELFF
>TRBV6-5|TRBJ1-1
CASSFSGGLTEAFF
>TRBV11-3|TRBJ2-3
CASSLGTGGADTQYF
>TRBV5-1|TRBJ2-2
CASSLGQGDTGELFF
>TRBV13|TRBJ2-7
CASRASGRLYEQYF
>TRBV5-1|TRBJ1-6
CASSLGRVDDRAVGSPLHF
>TRBV4-3|TRBJ2-7
CASSQGAAGLYEQYF
>TRBV4-2|TRBJ2-2
CASSQGAGGTGELFF
>TRBV6-5|TRBJ1-5
CASRRDRVLNQPQHF
>TRBV9|TRBJ2-3
CASSVVSFTDTQYF
>TRBV18|TRBJ2-1
CASSPIRDSEQFF
>TRBV21-1|TRBJ2-1
CASSKVKTSGRHNEQFF
>TRBV5-6|TRBJ2-2
CASSLGVRLTGELFF
>TRBV11-2|TRBJ2-7
CASSLDREERAFEQYF